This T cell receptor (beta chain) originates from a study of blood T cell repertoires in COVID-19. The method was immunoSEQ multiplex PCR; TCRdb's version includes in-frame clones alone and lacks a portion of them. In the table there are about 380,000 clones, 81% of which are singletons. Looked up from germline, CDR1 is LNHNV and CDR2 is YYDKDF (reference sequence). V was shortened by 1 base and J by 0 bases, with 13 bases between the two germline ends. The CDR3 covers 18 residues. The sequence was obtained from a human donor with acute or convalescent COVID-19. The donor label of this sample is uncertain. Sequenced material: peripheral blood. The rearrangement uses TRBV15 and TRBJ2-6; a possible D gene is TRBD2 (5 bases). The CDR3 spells CATSRGFRADSGANVLTF. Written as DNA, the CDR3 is TGTGCCACCAGCAGAGGATTTAGAGCGGACTCTGGGGCCAACGTCCTGACTTTC.